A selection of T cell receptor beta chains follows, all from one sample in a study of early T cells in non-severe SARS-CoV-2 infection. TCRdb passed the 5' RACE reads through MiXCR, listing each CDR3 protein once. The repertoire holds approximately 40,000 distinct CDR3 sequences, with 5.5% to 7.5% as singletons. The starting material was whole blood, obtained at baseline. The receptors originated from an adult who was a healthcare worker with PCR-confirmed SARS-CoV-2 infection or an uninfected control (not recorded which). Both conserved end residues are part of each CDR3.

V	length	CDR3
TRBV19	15	CASSIVAGGSDEQFF
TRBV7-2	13	CASSLYRRDEQYF
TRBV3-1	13	CASSLGRSYEQYF
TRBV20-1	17	CSARPGLAGGSYNEQFF
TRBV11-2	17	CASSLRPRGASTDTQYF
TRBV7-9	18	CASSLLAGAFWSYNEQFF
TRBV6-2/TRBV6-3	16	CASSYPQDFIDNEQFF
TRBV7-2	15	CASSPMDYVLYEQYF
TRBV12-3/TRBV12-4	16	CASSSPGGSYRAEQYF
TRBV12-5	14	CASGTLGNTGELFF
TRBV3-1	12	CASSLRTDEQYF
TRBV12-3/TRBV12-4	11	CATYGRYEQYF
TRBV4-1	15	CASSQAGGKGNEQFF
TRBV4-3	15	CASSQEGDTSTEAFF
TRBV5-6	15	CASSFGGASSQPQHF
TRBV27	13	CASTQGRNQPQHF
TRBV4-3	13	CASSRTEEDGYTF
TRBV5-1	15	CASSLVVSPPNEQYF
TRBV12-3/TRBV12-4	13	CASRRRQEGEQFF